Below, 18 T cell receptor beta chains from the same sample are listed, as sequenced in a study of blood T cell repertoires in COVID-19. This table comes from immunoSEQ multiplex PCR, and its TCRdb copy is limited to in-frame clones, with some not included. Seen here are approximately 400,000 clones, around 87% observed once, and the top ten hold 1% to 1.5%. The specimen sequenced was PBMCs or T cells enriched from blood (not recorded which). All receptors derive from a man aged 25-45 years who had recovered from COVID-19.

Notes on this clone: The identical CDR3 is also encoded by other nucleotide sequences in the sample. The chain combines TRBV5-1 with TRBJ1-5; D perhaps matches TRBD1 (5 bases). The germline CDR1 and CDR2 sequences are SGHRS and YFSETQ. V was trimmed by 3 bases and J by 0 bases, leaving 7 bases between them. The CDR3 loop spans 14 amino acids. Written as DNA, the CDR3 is TGCGCCAGCAGCTGGGGGGATAGCAATCAGCCCCAGCATTTT. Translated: CASSWGDSNQPQHF.

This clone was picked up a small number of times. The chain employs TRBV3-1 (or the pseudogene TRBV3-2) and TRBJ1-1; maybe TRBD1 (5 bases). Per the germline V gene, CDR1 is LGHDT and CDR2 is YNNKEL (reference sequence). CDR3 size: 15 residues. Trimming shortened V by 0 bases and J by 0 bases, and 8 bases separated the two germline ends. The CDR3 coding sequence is TGTGCCAGCAGCCAAGAGGGACTTTTGAACACTGAAGCTTTCTTT. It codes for CASSQEGLLNTEAFF.

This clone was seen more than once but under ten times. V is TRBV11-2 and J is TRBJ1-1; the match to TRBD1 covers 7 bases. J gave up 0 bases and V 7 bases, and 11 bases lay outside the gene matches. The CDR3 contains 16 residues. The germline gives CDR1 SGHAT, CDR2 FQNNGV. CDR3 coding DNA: TGTGCCAGCACAGCTTCGGACAGGAGGATGAACACTGAAGCTTTCTTT. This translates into CASTASDRRMNTEAFF.

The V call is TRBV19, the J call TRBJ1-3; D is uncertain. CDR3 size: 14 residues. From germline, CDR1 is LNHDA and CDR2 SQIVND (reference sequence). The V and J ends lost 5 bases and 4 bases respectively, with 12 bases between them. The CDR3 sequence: CASSPALRGNTIYF. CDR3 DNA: TGTGCCAGTAGTCCTGCTCTCCGGGGAAACACCATATATTTT.

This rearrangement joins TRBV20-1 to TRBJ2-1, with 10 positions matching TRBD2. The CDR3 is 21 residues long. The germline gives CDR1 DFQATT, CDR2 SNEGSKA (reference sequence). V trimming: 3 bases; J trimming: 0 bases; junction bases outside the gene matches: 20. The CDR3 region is CSASMLSAGGQKLSSYNEQFF. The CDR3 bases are TGCAGTGCTAGTATGCTTTCAGCGGGGGGGCAGAAACTAAGCTCCTACAATGAGCAGTTCTTC.

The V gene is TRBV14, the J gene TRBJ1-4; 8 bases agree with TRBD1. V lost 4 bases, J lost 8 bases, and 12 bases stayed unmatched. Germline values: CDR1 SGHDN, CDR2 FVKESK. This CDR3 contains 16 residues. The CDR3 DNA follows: TGTGCCAGCAGCCCCATCCAGGGGGCAGGAGGAGAAAAACTGTTTTTT. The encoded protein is CASSPIQGAGGEKLFF. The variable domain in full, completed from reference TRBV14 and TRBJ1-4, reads EAGVTQFPSHSVIEKGQTVTLRCDPISGHDNLYWYRRVMGKEIKFLLHFVKESKQDESGMPNNRFLAERTGGTYSTLKVQPAELEDSGVYFCASSPIQGAGGEKLFFGSGTQLSVL.

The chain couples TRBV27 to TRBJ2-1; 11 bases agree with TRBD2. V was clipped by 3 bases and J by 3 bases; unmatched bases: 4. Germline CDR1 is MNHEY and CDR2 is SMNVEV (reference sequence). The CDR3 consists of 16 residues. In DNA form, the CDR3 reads TGTGCCAGCAGTTTTCTAGCGGGGGGACTCTACAATGAGCAGTTCTTC. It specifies CASSFLAGGLYNEQFF.

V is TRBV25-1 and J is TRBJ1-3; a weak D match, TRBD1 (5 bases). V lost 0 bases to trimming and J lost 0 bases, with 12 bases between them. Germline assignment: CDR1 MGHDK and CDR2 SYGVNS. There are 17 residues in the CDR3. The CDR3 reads CASSEYGASRSGNTIYF. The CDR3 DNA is TGTGCCAGCAGTGAATATGGGGCCAGCCGCTCTGGAAACACCATATATTTT.

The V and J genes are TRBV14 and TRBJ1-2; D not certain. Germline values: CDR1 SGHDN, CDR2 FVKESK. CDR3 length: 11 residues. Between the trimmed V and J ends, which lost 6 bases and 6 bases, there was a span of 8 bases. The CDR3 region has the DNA TGTGCCAGCAGGTCCCCCGATGGCTACACCTTC. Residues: CASRSPDGYTF.

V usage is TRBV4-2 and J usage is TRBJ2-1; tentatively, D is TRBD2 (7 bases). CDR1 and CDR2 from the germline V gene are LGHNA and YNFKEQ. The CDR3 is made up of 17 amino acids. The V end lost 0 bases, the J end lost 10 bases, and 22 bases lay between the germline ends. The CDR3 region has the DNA TGTGCCAGCAGCCAAGATTATGAGAGGGAGGGGGGAAAGGAGCAGTTCTTC. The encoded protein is CASSQDYEREGGKEQFF.

The chain's CDR3 is CASSQPWGQEYGYTF. The CDR3 nucleotides read TGCGCCAGCAGCCAACCTTGGGGACAGGAGTATGGCTACACCTTC. This chain links TRBV4-1 with TRBJ1-2; 8 nucleotides agree with TRBD1. With 2 bases clipped from V and 5 bases from J, the junction kept 7 bases outside the gene matches. CDR3 length: 15 residues. Germline V gene sequence: CDR1 MGHRA, CDR2 YSYEKL.

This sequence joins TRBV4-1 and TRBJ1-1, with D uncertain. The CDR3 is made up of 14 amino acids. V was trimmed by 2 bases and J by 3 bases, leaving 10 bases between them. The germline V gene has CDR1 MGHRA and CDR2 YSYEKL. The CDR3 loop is CASSQQYRDTEAFF. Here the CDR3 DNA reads TGCGCCAGCAGCCAACAGTACCGGGACACTGAAGCTTTCTTT.

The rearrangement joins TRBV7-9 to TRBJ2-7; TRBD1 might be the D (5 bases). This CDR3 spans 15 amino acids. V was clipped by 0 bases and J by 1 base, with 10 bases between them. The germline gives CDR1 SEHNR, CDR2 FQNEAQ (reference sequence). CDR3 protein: CASSLAVTASYEQYF. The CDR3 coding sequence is TGTGCCAGCAGCTTAGCGGTGACAGCTTCCTACGAGCAGTACTTC. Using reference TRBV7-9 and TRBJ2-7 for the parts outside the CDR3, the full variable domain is DTGVSQNPRHKITKRGQNVTFRCDPISEHNRLYWYRQTLGQGPEFLTYFQNEAQLEKSRLLSDRFSAERPKGSFSTLEIQRTEQGDSAMYLCASSLAVTASYEQYFGPGTRLTVT.

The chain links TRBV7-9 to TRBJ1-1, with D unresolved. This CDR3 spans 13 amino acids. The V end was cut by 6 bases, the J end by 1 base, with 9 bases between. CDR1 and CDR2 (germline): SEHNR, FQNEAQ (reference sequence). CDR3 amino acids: CASSPEGNTEAFF. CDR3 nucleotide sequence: TGTGCCAGCAGTCCCGAGGGGAACACTGAAGCTTTCTTT.

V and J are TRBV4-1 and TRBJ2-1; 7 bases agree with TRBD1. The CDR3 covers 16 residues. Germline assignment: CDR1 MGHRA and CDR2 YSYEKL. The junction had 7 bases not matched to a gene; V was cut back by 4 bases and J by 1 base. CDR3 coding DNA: TGCGCCAGCAGCCCACTGACAGGGCGATCCTACAATGAGCAGTTCTTC. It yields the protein CASSPLTGRSYNEQFF.

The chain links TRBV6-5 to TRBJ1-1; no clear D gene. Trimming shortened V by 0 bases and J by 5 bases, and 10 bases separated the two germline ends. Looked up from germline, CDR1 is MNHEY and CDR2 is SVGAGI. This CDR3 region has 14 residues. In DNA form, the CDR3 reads TGTGCCAGCAGTTACTCCCCCTCGGGGACTGAAGCTTTCTTT. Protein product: CASSYSPSGTEAFF.

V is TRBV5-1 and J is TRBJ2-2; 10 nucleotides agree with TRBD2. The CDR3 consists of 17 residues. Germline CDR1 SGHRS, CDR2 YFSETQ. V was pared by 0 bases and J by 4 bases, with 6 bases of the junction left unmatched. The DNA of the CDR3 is TGCGCCAGCAGCTTGGGGAGCGGGGGGGCCACCACCGGGGAGCTGTTTTTT. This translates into CASSLGSGGATTGELFF. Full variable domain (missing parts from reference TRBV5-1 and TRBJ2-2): KAGVTQTPRYLIKTRGQQVTLSCSPISGHRSVSWYQQTPGQGLQFLFEYFSETQRNKGNFPGRFSGRQFSNSRSEMNVSTLELGDSALYLCASSLGSGGATTGELFFGEGSRLTVL.

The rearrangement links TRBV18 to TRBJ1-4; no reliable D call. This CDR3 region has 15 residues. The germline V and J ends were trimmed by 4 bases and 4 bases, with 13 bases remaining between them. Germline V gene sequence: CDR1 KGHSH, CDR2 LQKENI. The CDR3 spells CASSRGGSGNEKLFF. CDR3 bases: TGTGCCAGCTCACGCGGTGGAAGTGGTAATGAAAAACTGTTTTTT. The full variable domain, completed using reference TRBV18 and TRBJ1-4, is NAGVMQNPRHLVRRRGQEARLRCSPMKGHSHVYWYRQLPEEGLKFMVYLQKENIIDESGMPKERFSAEFPKEGPSILRIQQVVRGDSAAYFCASSRGGSGNEKLFFGSGTQLSVL.